The rows below give T cell receptor beta chains drawn from one sample of a study of siplizumab effects on memory and regulatory T cells. Produced via immunoSEQ multiplex PCR; TCRdb's table is partial and in-frame only. The sample lists approximately 100,000 clones; about 90% were seen once. Sequencing was carried out using CD4+ T cells sorted from blood. The receptors derive from a human donor in good health. Some clones in this sample may be carry-over from other donors' samples. The CDR3 runs from the conserved cysteine through the conserved F or W. Each record gives: clone size, D gene, V gene, J gene, CDR3 protein, CDR3 DNA. The D gene is left open where the match is weak. For some rows the clone size is stated as once, few or many, or as a class when expanded; others skip it.

>NA|NA|TRBV21-1|TRBJ1-1
CEVSEAFF
TGCGAGGTGTCTGAAGCTTTCTTT
>once|NA|TRBV7-3|TRBJ2-1
CASSLRSGANEQFF
TGTGCCAGCAGCTTGAGGTCGGGCGCCAATGAGCAGTTCTTC
>NA|TRBD1|TRBV5-1|TRBJ1-4
CASSQTGTGGSGNEKLFF
TGCGCCAGCAGCCAGACTGGGACAGGGGGTTCGGGTAATGAAAAACTGTTTTTT
>once|TRBD1|TRBV18|TRBJ2-5
CASSPGQGETQYF
TGTGCCAGCTCACCGGGACAGGGTGAGACCCAGTACTTC
>NA|NA|TRBV7-2|TRBJ2-7
CASSSAPYGGQYF
TGTGCCAGCAGCTCGGCCCCTTACGGGGGGCAGTACTTC
>NA|TRBD2|TRBV25-1|TRBJ2-7
CASSEMGREGYEQYF
TGTGCCAGCAGTGAAATGGGGCGGGAGGGCTACGAGCAGTACTTC
>NA|NA|TRBV4-2|TRBJ1-2
CASSQGDLESYGYTF
TGTGCCAGCAGCCAAGGCGACTTGGAATCCTATGGCTACACCTTC
>NA|TRBD2|TRBV27|TRBJ2-3
CASGPGGPPDTQYF
TGTGCCAGCGGCCCGGGGGGGCCCCCAGATACGCAGTATTTT
>NA|NA|TRBV5-1|TRBJ2-3
CASSLASFLLDTQYF
TGCGCCAGCAGCTTGGCCTCCTTCCTTCTCGATACGCAGTATTTT
>NA|NA|TRBV28|TRBJ2-7
CASSLTGPYEQYF
TGTGCCAGCAGTTTAACGGGGCCCTACGAGCAGTACTTC
>NA|NA|TRBV27|TRBJ1-5
CASSLSYQPQHF
TGTGCCAGCAGTTTATCATATCAGCCCCAGCATTTT
>once|NA|TRBV18|TRBJ1-1
CASSPQKNTEAFF
TGTGCCAGCTCACCACAGAAAAACACTGAAGCTTTCTTT
>NA|NA|TRBV27|TRBJ1-1
CASSPIGSAIFF
TGTGCCAGCAGTCCAATTGGGAGCGCGATTTTCTTT
>NA|NA|TRBV5-6|TRBJ2-5
CASSQGTAQETQYF
TGTGCCAGCAGCCAAGGGACTGCCCAAGAGACCCAGTACTTC
>NA|NA|TRBV19|TRBJ1-2
CASSPGASPIYGYTF
TGTGCCAGTAGTCCGGGGGCCAGCCCCATCTATGGCTACACCTTC
>NA|TRBD2|TRBV19|TRBJ2-7
CASPASGPYEQYF
TGTGCCAGTCCCGCTAGCGGACCCTACGAGCAGTACTTC
>NA|NA|TRBV28|TRBJ2-5
CASSFSPTDQETQYF
TGTGCCAGCAGTTTTAGCCCGACAGACCAAGAGACCCAGTACTTC
>NA|NA|TRBV28|TRBJ1-2
CASLTQDSYGYTF
TGTGCCAGCCTAACGCAGGACAGCTATGGCTACACCTTC
>NA|NA|TRBV2|TRBJ1-3
CASRAFVSGNTIYF
TGTGCCAGCAGGGCCTTCGTCTCTGGAAACACCATATATTTT
>NA|NA|TRBV7-3|TRBJ2-6
CASSSGANVLTF
TGTGCCAGCAGCTCGGGGGCCAACGTCCTGACTTTC
>NA|TRBD2|TRBV7-3|TRBJ2-1
CASSLGLAGGDEQFF
TGTGCCAGCAGCTTAGGGCTAGCGGGAGGGGATGAGCAGTTCTTC
>NA|TRBD2|TRBV4-2|TRBJ2-5
CASSLPAGGRETQYF
TGTGCCAGCAGCCTCCCAGCGGGAGGAAGGGAGACCCAGTACTTC
>NA|NA|TRBV5-1|TRBJ2-5
CASSPGVFETQYF
TGCGCCAGCAGCCCCGGCGTTTTTGAGACCCAGTACTTC
>NA|NA|TRBV5-1|TRBJ2-3
CASRFRATDTQYF
TGCGCCAGCAGATTCAGGGCCACAGATACGCAGTATTTT
>NA|NA|TRBV7-8|TRBJ2-2
CASSLVRGMPNTGELFF
TGTGCCAGCAGCTTAGTTCGCGGGATGCCGAACACCGGGGAGCTGTTTTTT
>NA|NA|TRBV27|TRBJ2-7
CASRGLRRGIRHEQYF
TGTGCCAGCAGGGGCCTTCGGCGGGGCATTAGGCACGAGCAGTACTTC
>NA|TRBD1|TRBV28|TRBJ2-1
CASSLGDRGFF
TGTGCCAGCAGTCTCGGGGACAGGGGGTTCTTC
>NA|NA|TRBV10-1|TRBJ2-5
CASSPGTQETQYF
TGCGCCAGCAGCCCAGGGACCCAAGAGACCCAGTACTTC
>NA|TRBD2|TRBV11-2|TRBJ2-7
CASSTLAGDSYEQYF
TGTGCCAGCAGCACACTAGCGGGAGACTCCTACGAGCAGTACTTC
>NA|TRBD2|TRBV5-1|TRBJ2-1
CASSLVAGAGNEQFF
TGCGCCAGCAGCTTAGTAGCGGGAGCAGGCAATGAGCAGTTCTTC
>NA|NA|TRBV11-2|TRBJ1-1
CASSFDFPIRGGNTEAFF
TGTGCCAGCAGCTTTGACTTCCCCATCCGGGGAGGTAACACTGAAGCTTTCTTT
>NA|TRBD1|TRBV5-1|TRBJ2-7
CASSLTGREQYF
TGCGCCAGCAGCCTGACAGGGCGAGAGCAGTACTTC
>once|NA|TRBV27|TRBJ1-1
CASSLLQGNTEAFF
TGTGCCAGCAGTTTGCTACAGGGTAACACTGAAGCTTTCTTT
>NA|NA|TRBV5-1|TRBJ1-2
CASSLGTASNYGCTF
TGCGCCAGCAGCCTCGGGACGGCGAGTAACTATGGCTGCACCTTC